A selection of T cell receptor beta chains follows, all from one sample in a study of blood T cells in healthy people across ages. Each CDR3 protein gets one entry after TCRdb re-called the 5' RACE reads with MiXCR. The table includes roughly 800,000 distinct CDR3 sequences, 25% detected once. In addition, the sample was reused for a study of T cells of mothers and their children.

The sequencing input was blood. Receptors originate from a boy younger than 18 in good health. Both conserved end residues are part of each CDR3. A D gene is named only where the DNA matches it firmly. Clone size is shown for a subset of rows, as once, few, many or a class of expanded clone.

j_call | clone_size | v_call | d_call | cdr3_nt | cdr3_aa
TRBJ2-5 | few | TRBV5-1 | TRBD1 | TGCGCCAGCAGCTGGGACAGTCCAGGAACCCAGTACTTC | CASSWDSPGTQYF
TRBJ2-7 | . | TRBV20-1 | . | TGCAGTGCTATCCAGGGTTTTAGCGAGCAGTACTTC | CSAIQGFSEQYF
TRBJ2-2 | . | TRBV4-3 | TRBD2 | TGCGCCAGCAGCCAGGATACCGGACTAGCAAGGACCGGGGAGCTGTTTTTT | CASSQDTGLARTGELFF
TRBJ2-3 | . | TRBV20-1 | . | TGCAGTGCTCCGACTCGACCTGGCCCAGATACGCAGTATTTT | CSAPTRPGPDTQYF
TRBJ1-1 | . | TRBV4-1 | TRBD1 | TGCGCCAGCAGCCATCCAGACAGGGACAACACTGAAGCTTCCTTT | CASSHPDRDNTEASF
TRBJ1-2 | . | TRBV9 | . | TGTGCCAGCAGCGTGGTCGAGGGCTATGGCTACACCTTC | CASSVVEGYGYTF
TRBJ1-5 | . | TRBV6-2/TRBV6-3 | TRBD1 | TGTGCCAGCTGTCAAAAGACAGGGCTTCCCCAGCCCCAGCATTTT | CASCQKTGLPQPQHF
TRBJ2-3 | . | TRBV3-1 | TRBD2 | TGTGCCAGCACCGGGCTAGCGGGAGGTAGCACAGATACGCAGTATTTT | CASTGLAGGSTDTQYF
TRBJ2-3 | . | TRBV9 | TRBD2 | TGTGCCAGCAGCGCCCGATCCGGGACTAGCGGGAGGACAGATACGCAGTATTTT | CASSARSGTSGRTDTQYF
TRBJ1-2 | few | TRBV13 | . | TGTGCCAGCAGCCAGGGCCGGAGTAGAGGAGGCTACACCTTC | CASSQGRSRGGYTF
TRBJ2-5 | . | TRBV27 | TRBD2 | TGTGCCAGCAGTTTTGGCGGGAGGGCCGCCCAGTACTTC | CASSFGGRAAQYF
TRBJ1-2 | . | TRBV6-6 | TRBD1 | TGTGCCAGCAGTTACAGACAGGGCTATGGCTTTGGCTACACCTTC | CASSYRQGYGFGYTF
TRBJ2-7 | few | TRBV20-1 | TRBD2 | TGCAGTGCTAGTACCGGCGGGAGCCTCTCCTACGAGCAGTACTTC | CSASTGGSLSYEQYF
TRBJ2-5 | . | TRBV5-1 | . | TGCGCCAGCAGCTTGCTGGGGCAGGGGGAGACCCAGTACTTC | CASSLLGQGETQYF
TRBJ2-2 | . | TRBV29-1 | . | TGCAGCGTTGCGCACCTGAACACCGGGGAGCTGTTTTTT | CSVAHLNTGELFF
TRBJ2-2 | many | TRBV12-3/TRBV12-4 | TRBD2 | TGTGCCAGCAGTTTAGGTAGCGGGGGGGCTGACACCGGGGAGCTGTTTTTT | CASSLGSGGADTGELFF
TRBJ2-7 | . | TRBV29-1 | TRBD1 | TGCAGCGTTTCGGGACAGCAGTCCTACGAGCAGTACTTC | CSVSGQQSYEQYF
TRBJ2-6 | . | TRBV4-1 | . | TGCGCCAGCAGCCAAGATCTATTCGGGGACTTGAGCTCTGGGGCCAACGTCCTGACTTTC | CASSQDLFGDLSSGANVLTF
TRBJ2-1 | few | TRBV24-1 | . | TGTGCCACCAGTGGTCGGGACTTCAACTCCTACAATGAGCAGTTCTTC | CATSGRDFNSYNEQFF
TRBJ1-6 | few | TRBV20-1 | . | TGCAGTGCTTCGGACGCCTCGGCCCTCCACTTT | CSASDASALHF
TRBJ1-6 | . | TRBV28 | . | TGTGCCAGCAGCCGGAACTTAAACTATAATTCACCCCTCCACTTT | CASSRNLNYNSPLHF
TRBJ2-5 | few | TRBV7-2 | TRBD2 | TGTGCCAGCAGCCGTGCTAAGACTAGCAGCGGGCAAGAGACCCAGTACTTC | CASSRAKTSSGQETQYF
TRBJ1-1 | . | TRBV20-1 | . | TGCAGTGCTAGCCCTGGCGAAGTGGGTTCCACTGAAGCTTTCTTT | CSASPGEVGSTEAFF
TRBJ1-1 | few | TRBV7-2 | . | TGTGCCAGCAGCTTAGCGGGATTGGGGAACACTGAAGCTTTCTTT | CASSLAGLGNTEAFF
TRBJ2-7 | few | TRBV28 | . | TGTGCCAGCAGTTTTGTCGGGGGCCACGAGCAGTACTTC | CASSFVGGHEQYF
TRBJ2-7 | . | TRBV7-2 | . | TGTGCCAGCAGCTTAGGGTCGTGGTCCGACGAGCAGTACTTC | CASSLGSWSDEQYF
TRBJ2-7 | few | TRBV10-3 | . | TGTGCCATCAGTGAGCCTGGCGGATTAAATACCTACGAGCAGTACTTC | CAISEPGGLNTYEQYF
TRBJ2-1 | few | TRBV7-6 | TRBD2 | TGTGCCAGCAGCCCGGGGGCTGGTAGGACTAGCGGTTACAATGAGCAGTTCTTC | CASSPGAGRTSGYNEQFF
TRBJ1-3 | . | TRBV13 | . | TGTGCCAGCAGCTTCCTGGGAGACACCATATATTTT | CASSFLGDTIYF
TRBJ1-4 | . | TRBV7-9 | . | TGTGCCAGCAGCTTACCCCGGGGGCAGGGTGAAAAACCGTTTTTT | CASSLPRGQGEKPFF
TRBJ2-5 | many | TRBV7-7 | . | TGTGCTAGCAGCTCCACAGGGTTGGCGGAGACCCAGTACTTC | CASSSTGLAETQYF
TRBJ2-1 | few | TRBV14 | . | TGTGCCAGCAGCCAAGAGGTGGGACGCTCCTACAATGAGCAGTTCTTC | CASSQEVGRSYNEQFF
TRBJ2-7 | once | TRBV20-1 | . | TGCAGTGCTGGGAAGGGGGAGGGGTTCTACGAGCAGTACTTC | CSAGKGEGFYEQYF
TRBJ2-3 | . | TRBV5-1 | TRBD1 | TGCGCCAGCAGCTCGGACAGGGCGGGCACAGATACGCAGTATTTT | CASSSDRAGTDTQYF
TRBJ2-5 | . | TRBV20-1 | TRBD1 | TGCAGTGCTAACCGCCAGGGGGACCAAGAGACCCAGTACTTC | CSANRQGDQETQYF
TRBJ2-1 | few | TRBV6-5 | TRBD1 | TGTGCCAGCAGTTCCTCGGGGACAGGGGCCTACAATGAGCAGTTCTTC | CASSSSGTGAYNEQFF
TRBJ1-2 | few | TRBV6-5 | TRBD1 | TGTGCCAGCAGTTACTCGGTGGCAGGGGGCAGCTATGGCTACACCTTC | CASSYSVAGGSYGYTF
TRBJ1-1 | . | TRBV7-6 | TRBD1 | TGTGCCAGCAGCCTCGCGGGGGACAGGCCTGGGGACACTGAAGCTTTCTTT | CASSLAGDRPGDTEAFF
TRBJ1-2 | . | TRBV12-3/TRBV12-4 | . | TGTGCCAGCAGTTACCAGATACAGGGCACCTATGGCTACACCTTC | CASSYQIQGTYGYTF
TRBJ1-2 | . | TRBV7-9 | . | TGTGCCAGCAGCTTAGATCCGACAGGCGGGATGGGCTACACCTTC | CASSLDPTGGMGYTF
TRBJ2-1 | . | TRBV5-1 | . | TGCGCCAGCAGCTCTGGAGGGGGGGCAAAAAACAATGAGCAGTTCTTC | CASSSGGGAKNNEQFF
TRBJ2-7 | once | TRBV27 | . | TGTGCCAGCAGTTACGTGGGCAACTCCTACGAGCAGTACTTC | CASSYVGNSYEQYF
TRBJ1-2 | . | TRBV7-9 | . | TGTGCCAGCAGTTCTGAAAGTACAGGAGGCTACACCTTC | CASSSESTGGYTF
TRBJ2-7 | . | TRBV28 | TRBD1 | TGTGCCAGCAGTTTATACGGGACAGCCGTATGGTACTTC | CASSLYGTAVWYF
TRBJ1-1 | few | TRBV12-3/TRBV12-4 | . | TGTGCCAGCACGAAGGGAACTGAAGCTTTCTTT | CASTKGTEAFF
TRBJ2-2 | few | TRBV6-1 | TRBD1 | TGTGCCAGCAGTGCGGACAGGGCTTGGATCGTAACATCCGGGGAGCTGTTTTTT | CASSADRAWIVTSGELFF
TRBJ1-1 | . | TRBV12-3/TRBV12-4 | . | TGTGCCAGCAGCCGCTTGCTGATACTGAGCGAGAACACTGAAGCTTTCTTT | CASSRLLILSENTEAFF
TRBJ2-5 | . | TRBV5-1 | TRBD1 | TGCGCCAGCAGTCAGAGTACAGGGGCCCAAGAGACCCAGTACTTC | CASSQSTGAQETQYF
TRBJ2-3 | . | TRBV7-3 | . | TGTGCCAGCAGCACAGGGCTCTTGGTGGCAGATACGCAGTATTTT | CASSTGLLVADTQYF
TRBJ2-2 | . | TRBV3-1 | . | TGTGCCAGCAGCCAGACCACCGGTAGCACCGGGGAGCTGTTTTTT | CASSQTTGSTGELFF
TRBJ1-5 | . | TRBV27 | TRBD1 | TGTGCCAGCAGTTATAGGTCAGGGGGTCAGCCCCAGCATTTT | CASSYRSGGQPQHF
TRBJ2-5 | . | TRBV5-1 | . | TGCGCCAGCAGCTCCCGAGGCAGGGGATCGGAGACCCAGTACTTC | CASSSRGRGSETQYF